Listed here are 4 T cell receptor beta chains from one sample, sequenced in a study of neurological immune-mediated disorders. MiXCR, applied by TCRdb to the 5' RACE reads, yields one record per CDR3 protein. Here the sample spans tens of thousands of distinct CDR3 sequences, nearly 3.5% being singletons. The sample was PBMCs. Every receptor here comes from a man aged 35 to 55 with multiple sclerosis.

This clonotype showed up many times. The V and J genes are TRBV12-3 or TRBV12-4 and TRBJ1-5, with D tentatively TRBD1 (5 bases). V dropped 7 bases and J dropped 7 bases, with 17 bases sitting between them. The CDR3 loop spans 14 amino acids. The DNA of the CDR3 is TGTGCCAGCACCAACGTGGGGGGAATACAGCCCCAGCATTTT. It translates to CASTNVGGIQPQHF.

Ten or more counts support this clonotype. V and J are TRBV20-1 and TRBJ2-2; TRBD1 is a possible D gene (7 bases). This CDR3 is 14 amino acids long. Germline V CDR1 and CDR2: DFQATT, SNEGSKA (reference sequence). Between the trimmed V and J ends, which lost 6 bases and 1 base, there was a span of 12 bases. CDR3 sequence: CSARGEENTGELFF. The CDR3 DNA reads TGCAGTGCCAGGGGGGAGGAGAACACCGGGGAGCTGTTTTTT.

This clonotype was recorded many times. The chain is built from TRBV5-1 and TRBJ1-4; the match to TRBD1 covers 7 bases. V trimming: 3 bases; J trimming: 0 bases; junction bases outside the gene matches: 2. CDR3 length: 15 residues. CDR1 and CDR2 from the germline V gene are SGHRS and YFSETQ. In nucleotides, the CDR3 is TGCGCCAGCAGCTGGGGACAGACAACTAATGAAAAACTGTTTTTT. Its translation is CASSWGQTTNEKLFF.

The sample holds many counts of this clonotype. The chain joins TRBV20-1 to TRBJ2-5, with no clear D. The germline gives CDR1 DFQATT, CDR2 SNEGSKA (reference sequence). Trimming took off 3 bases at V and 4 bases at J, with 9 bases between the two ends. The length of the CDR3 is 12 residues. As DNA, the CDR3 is TGCAGTGCTAGGATTAGTGGAGAGACCCAGTACTTC. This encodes CSARISGETQYF.